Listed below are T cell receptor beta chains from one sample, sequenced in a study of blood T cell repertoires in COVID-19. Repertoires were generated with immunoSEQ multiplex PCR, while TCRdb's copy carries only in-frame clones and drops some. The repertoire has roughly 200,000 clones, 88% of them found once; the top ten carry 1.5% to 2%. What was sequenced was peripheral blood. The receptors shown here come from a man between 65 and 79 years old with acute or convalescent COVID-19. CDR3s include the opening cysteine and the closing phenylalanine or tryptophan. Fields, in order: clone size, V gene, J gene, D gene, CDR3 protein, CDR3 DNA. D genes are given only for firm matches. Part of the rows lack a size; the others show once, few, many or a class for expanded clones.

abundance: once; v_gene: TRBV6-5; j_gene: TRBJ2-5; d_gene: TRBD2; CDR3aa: CASSFIAGGAETQYF; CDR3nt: TGTGCCAGCAGTTTTATAGCGGGAGGCGCAGAGACCCAGTACTTC
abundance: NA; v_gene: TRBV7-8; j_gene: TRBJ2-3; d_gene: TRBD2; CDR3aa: CASSLGTSGRATDTQYF; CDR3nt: TGTGCCAGCAGCTTAGGGACTAGCGGGAGGGCCACAGATACGCAGTATTTT
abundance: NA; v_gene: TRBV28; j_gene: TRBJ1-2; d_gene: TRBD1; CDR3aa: CASSSTGQRYGYTF; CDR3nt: TGTGCCAGCAGTTCCACGGGACAGCGCTATGGCTACACCTTC
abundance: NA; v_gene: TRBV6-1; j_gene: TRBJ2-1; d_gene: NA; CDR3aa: CASSELRQSSYNEQFF; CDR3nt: TGTGCCAGCAGTGAACTCCGACAGAGCTCCTACAATGAGCAGTTCTTC
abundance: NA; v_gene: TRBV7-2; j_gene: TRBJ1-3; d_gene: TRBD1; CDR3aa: CASSLWTGATTTGNTIYF; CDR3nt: TGTGCCAGCAGCTTGTGGACAGGGGCGACTACCACTGGAAACACCATATATTTT
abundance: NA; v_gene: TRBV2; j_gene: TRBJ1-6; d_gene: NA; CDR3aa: CAGKQGISSPLHF; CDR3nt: TGTGCCGGCAAACAGGGTATAAGTTCACCCCTCCACTTT
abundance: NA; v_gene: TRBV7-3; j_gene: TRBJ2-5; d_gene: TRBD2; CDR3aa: CASSLGLAGGLQETQYF; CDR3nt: TGTGCCAGCAGCTTGGGCCTAGCGGGAGGCCTACAAGAGACCCAGTACTTC
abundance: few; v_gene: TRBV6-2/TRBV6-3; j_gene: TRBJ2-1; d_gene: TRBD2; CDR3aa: CASSYSTSGSNEQFF; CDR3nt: TGTGCCAGCAGTTACTCGACTAGCGGGAGCAATGAGCAGTTCTTC
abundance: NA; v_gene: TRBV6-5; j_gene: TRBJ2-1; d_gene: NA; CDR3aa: CASSYGREQFF; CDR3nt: TGTGCCAGCAGTTACGGCAGGGAGCAGTTCTTC
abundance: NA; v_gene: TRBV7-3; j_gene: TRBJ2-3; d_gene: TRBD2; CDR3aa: CASSLTSSGRDTQYF; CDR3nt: TGTGCCAGCAGCTTAACGTCTAGCGGGAGGGATACGCAGTATTTT
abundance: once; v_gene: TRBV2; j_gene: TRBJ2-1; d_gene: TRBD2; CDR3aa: CASRERTSGSYNEQFF; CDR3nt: TGTGCCAGCAGGGAGAGGACTAGCGGCAGCTACAATGAGCAGTTCTTC
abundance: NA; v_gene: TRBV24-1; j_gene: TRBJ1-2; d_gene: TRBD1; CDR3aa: CATSDPGTGGADGYTF; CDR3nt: TGTGCCACCAGTGATCCTGGGACAGGGGGCGCGGATGGCTACACCTTC
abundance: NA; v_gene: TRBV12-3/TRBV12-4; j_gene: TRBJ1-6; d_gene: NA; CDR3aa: CASSLGGNSPLHF; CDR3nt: TGTGCCAGCAGTTTGGGCGGGAATTCACCCCTCCACTTT
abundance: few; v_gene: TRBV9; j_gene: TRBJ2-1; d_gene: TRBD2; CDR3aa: CASSIRGTSGRGNEQFF; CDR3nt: TGTGCCAGCAGCATCCGCGGGACTAGCGGGAGGGGTAATGAGCAGTTCTTC
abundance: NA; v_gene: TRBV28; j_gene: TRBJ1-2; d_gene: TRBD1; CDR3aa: CASSDRTGGNYGYTF; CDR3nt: TGTGCCAGCAGTGATCGGACAGGGGGCAACTATGGCTACACCTTC
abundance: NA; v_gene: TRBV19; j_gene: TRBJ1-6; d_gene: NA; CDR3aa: CASSIGQTSSYNSPLHF; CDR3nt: TGTGCCAGTAGTATCGGACAGACGAGCTCCTATAATTCACCCCTCCACTTT